These T cell receptor beta chains were read from a single sample in a study of blood T cell repertoires in COVID-19. TCRdb's copy holds only in-frame clones and misses some; the assay was immunoSEQ multiplex PCR. The sample lists a few hundred thousand clones, roughly 85% seen once, with 2.4% in the top ten. The sample taken for sequencing was peripheral blood. The receptors originated from a woman aged 70-85 years with COVID-19, enrolled during active disease. The CDR3 runs from the conserved cysteine through the conserved F or W. The D gene is left open where the match is weak. Expanded clones get a size class; other rows say once, few or many, or leave the size out.

J: TRBJ2-5; V: TRBV5-1; size: NA; D: TRBD2; DNA: TGCGCCAGCAGCCTTAGCGGGGGGGAGACCCAGTACTTC; CDR3: CASSLSGGETQYF
J: TRBJ2-1; V: TRBV10-2; size: NA; D: TRBD2; DNA: TGCGCCAGCAGGGACTCGGGACTAGCAAATTACAATGAGCAGTTCTTC; CDR3: CASRDSGLANYNEQFF
J: TRBJ2-7; V: TRBV6-2/TRBV6-3; size: NA; D: NA; DNA: TGTGCCAGCAGCTGGGGAGAAGGCGAGCAGTACTTC; CDR3: CASSWGEGEQYF
J: TRBJ1-1; V: TRBV19; size: NA; D: NA; DNA: TGTGCCAGTAGTCATACGGGGATGGGCACTGAAGCTTTCTTT; CDR3: CASSHTGMGTEAFF
J: TRBJ2-1; V: TRBV5-1; size: NA; D: TRBD2; DNA: TGCGCCAGCAGCTTGGCGGCTAGCGGGGGGGCCCAGCATGAGCAGTTCTTC; CDR3: CASSLAASGGAQHEQFF
J: TRBJ1-5; V: TRBV3-1/TRBV3-2; size: once; D: NA; DNA: TGTGCCAGCAGCCAAAAGAGGGGCCCTGGGGGGTCCAATCAGCCCCAGCATTTT; CDR3: CASSQKRGPGGSNQPQHF
J: TRBJ1-1; V: TRBV5-1; size: NA; D: TRBD1; DNA: TGCGCCAGCAGCTTGACCCAACAGGGGGCTACTGAAGCTTTCTTT; CDR3: CASSLTQQGATEAFF
J: TRBJ2-1; V: TRBV9; size: once; D: NA; DNA: TGTGCCAGCAGCGTACAGGTGGACTCCTACAATGAGCAGTTCTTC; CDR3: CASSVQVDSYNEQFF
J: TRBJ1-1; V: TRBV30; size: NA; D: TRBD1; DNA: TGTGCCTGGAGCCCGAGACAGGGGGTGTTCACTGAAGCTTTCTTT; CDR3: CAWSPRQGVFTEAFF
J: TRBJ1-2; V: TRBV6-4; size: NA; D: TRBD1; DNA: TGTGCCAGCAGTGCAGCGGCAGGGGGCTTCTATGGCTACACCTTC; CDR3: CASSAAAGGFYGYTF
J: TRBJ2-3; V: TRBV11-3; size: NA; D: TRBD1; DNA: TGTGCCAGCAGCTTTCTCGACAGGGGGATGCGGGATACGCAGTATTTT; CDR3: CASSFLDRGMRDTQYF
J: TRBJ1-1; V: TRBV19; size: NA; D: NA; DNA: TGTGCCAGTAGTCCAGGGTACTCTGAAGCTTTCTTT; CDR3: CASSPGYSEAFF
J: TRBJ1-3; V: TRBV6-5; size: NA; D: NA; DNA: TGTGCCAGCAGTTACGGCAGGCTCTCTGGAAACACCATATATTTT; CDR3: CASSYGRLSGNTIYF
J: TRBJ2-7; V: TRBV29-1; size: NA; D: NA; DNA: TGCAGCGTTGAAGTCTTGTCGGAGCAGTACTTC; CDR3: CSVEVLSEQYF
J: TRBJ2-4; V: TRBV18; size: NA; D: NA; DNA: TGTGCCAGCTCACCTGCGTTGACAGCGAGGCCGTACTTC; CDR3: CASSPALTARPYF
J: TRBJ2-2; V: TRBV27; size: NA; D: TRBD1; DNA: TGTGCCAGCAACCGACAGGGGGCGGGCGGGGAGCTGTTTTTT; CDR3: CASNRQGAGGELFF
J: TRBJ1-4; V: TRBV6-2/TRBV6-3; size: NA; D: NA; DNA: TGTGCCAGCAGCCTTGGACTTGAAAAACTGTTTTTT; CDR3: CASSLGLEKLFF
J: TRBJ1-2; V: TRBV4-2; size: NA; D: TRBD1; DNA: TGTGCCAGCAGCCAAGAAATCCGTCAGGGGGCGATCGGCTACACCTTC; CDR3: CASSQEIRQGAIGYTF
J: TRBJ1-5; V: TRBV18; size: NA; D: TRBD1; DNA: TGTGCCAGCTCGCCGGGGACAGGGTCTCATCAGCCCCAGCATTTT; CDR3: CASSPGTGSHQPQHF
J: TRBJ1-2; V: TRBV19; size: NA; D: TRBD1; DNA: TGTGCCAGCGGAGGACAGGTCTATGGCTACACCTTC; CDR3: CASGGQVYGYTF
J: TRBJ1-2; V: TRBV27; size: NA; D: NA; DNA: TGTGCCAGCAGCCCCCTCCAGGGATACTACTATGGCTACACCTTC; CDR3: CASSPLQGYYYGYTF
J: TRBJ2-1; V: TRBV12-3/TRBV12-4; size: many; D: NA; DNA: TGTGCCAGCAGTTCGAGAGGGAATGAGCAGTTCTTC; CDR3: CASSSRGNEQFF
J: TRBJ1-1; V: TRBV3-1/TRBV3-2; size: NA; D: NA; DNA: TGTGCCAGCAGCCTTACAGGGAGGGCCACTGAAGCTTTCTTT; CDR3: CASSLTGRATEAFF
J: TRBJ2-1; V: TRBV5-1; size: NA; D: NA; DNA: TGCGCCAGCAGCCTGGATGGGGGCGCCCCCTACAATGAGCAGTTCTTC; CDR3: CASSLDGGAPYNEQFF
J: TRBJ2-1; V: TRBV7-9; size: NA; D: TRBD2; DNA: TGTGCCAGCAGCTCCATCCTAGGACTAGCGGGAATCAATGAGCAGTTCTTC; CDR3: CASSSILGLAGINEQFF
J: TRBJ1-2; V: TRBV6-2/TRBV6-3; size: NA; D: NA; DNA: TGTGCCAGCAGTTACGGGGGGGGGAGCTATGGCTACACCTTC; CDR3: CASSYGGGSYGYTF
J: TRBJ1-1; V: TRBV27; size: NA; D: NA; DNA: TGTGCCAGCCATTACCCGACAGGGAACACTGAAGCTTTCTTT; CDR3: CASHYPTGNTEAFF
J: TRBJ2-7; V: TRBV4-1; size: many; D: NA; DNA: TGCGCCAGCAGCCAAGAAGAGTTAGACTACGAGCAGTACTTC; CDR3: CASSQEELDYEQYF
J: TRBJ2-2; V: TRBV7-3; size: NA; D: TRBD2; DNA: TGTGCCAGCAGCTTCGGCGGGAGATCTGGCGGGGAGCTGTTTTTT; CDR3: CASSFGGRSGGELFF
J: TRBJ2-5; V: TRBV19; size: NA; D: TRBD2; DNA: TGTGCCAGTAGTATAGAAAAGCGGGGGGGCCGCGAGACCCAGTACTTC; CDR3: CASSIEKRGGRETQYF
J: TRBJ2-4; V: TRBV19; size: NA; D: NA; DNA: TGTGCCAGTAGTATCGGGGGTAGTAACATTCAGTACTTC; CDR3: CASSIGGSNIQYF
J: TRBJ2-1; V: TRBV5-1; size: NA; D: TRBD1; DNA: TGCGCCAGCAGCTTCACCCCCGGGACAGGGACCTACAATGAGCAGTTCTTC; CDR3: CASSFTPGTGTYNEQFF
J: TRBJ1-1; V: TRBV7-9; size: NA; D: NA; DNA: TGTGCCAGCAGCTTATCAGGGAACACTGAAGCTTTCTTT; CDR3: CASSLSGNTEAFF
J: TRBJ1-5; V: TRBV5-6; size: NA; D: NA; DNA: TGTGCCAGCAGCTGGGGAAGGGGCGAACAGCCCCAGCATTTT; CDR3: CASSWGRGEQPQHF
J: TRBJ1-5; V: TRBV7-2; size: once; D: NA; DNA: TGTGCCAGCAGCATTACAGGACCTAGCAATCAGCCCCAGCATTTT; CDR3: CASSITGPSNQPQHF
J: TRBJ1-3; V: TRBV5-1; size: NA; D: TRBD1; DNA: TGCGCCAGCAGCTTGGCAGGGACAGACTCTGGAAACACCATATATTTT; CDR3: CASSLAGTDSGNTIYF
J: TRBJ2-1; V: TRBV2; size: NA; D: NA; DNA: TGTGCCAGCAGTGAACTAGTCGCCGAAAATGAGCAGTTCTTC; CDR3: CASSELVAENEQFF
J: TRBJ1-1; V: TRBV6-2/TRBV6-3; size: NA; D: NA; DNA: TGTGCCAGCAGTCAATTCGCAGGGACTGAAGCTTTCTTT; CDR3: CASSQFAGTEAFF
J: TRBJ1-1; V: TRBV25-1; size: NA; D: TRBD1; DNA: TGTGCCAGCAGTGAGGCCGGGACAGGGGGAGGCCGGGACACTGAAGCTTTCTTT; CDR3: CASSEAGTGGGRDTEAFF
J: TRBJ1-1; V: TRBV9; size: NA; D: TRBD1; DNA: TGTGCCAGCAGCGTAGGAGGGACAGGGGGATTGAACACTGAAGCTTTCTTT; CDR3: CASSVGGTGGLNTEAFF
J: TRBJ1-2; V: TRBV19; size: NA; D: NA; DNA: TGTGCCAGTAGTCCCAATCAGGACAAGATATCCTATGGCTACACCTTC; CDR3: CASSPNQDKISYGYTF
J: TRBJ1-2; V: TRBV3-1/TRBV3-2; size: few; D: TRBD1; DNA: TGTGCCAGCAGCGAAGACAGGGAGGCCTATGGCTACACCTTC; CDR3: CASSEDREAYGYTF
J: TRBJ1-3; V: TRBV3-1/TRBV3-2; size: NA; D: NA; DNA: TGTGCCAGCAGCCAAGATGTGGCAAGAGGAAACACCATATATTTT; CDR3: CASSQDVARGNTIYF
J: TRBJ2-2; V: TRBV4-3; size: NA; D: NA; DNA: TGCGCCAGCAGCCAAGACCCCACTCGGGGCACCGGGGAGCTGTTTTTT; CDR3: CASSQDPTRGTGELFF
J: TRBJ2-2; V: TRBV5-4; size: NA; D: NA; DNA: TGTGCCAGCAGCCCTCCACAGGACACCGGGGAGCTGTTTTTT; CDR3: CASSPPQDTGELFF
J: TRBJ2-1; V: TRBV5-6; size: NA; D: TRBD1; DNA: TGTGCCAGCAGCTTCAGGGGGTCTTCCCGTTATGAGCAGTTCTTC; CDR3: CASSFRGSSRYEQFF
J: TRBJ1-2; V: TRBV11-3; size: NA; D: NA; DNA: TGTGCCAGCAGCTTAGAGGGCCGGGGTGGTGACTATGGCTACACCTTC; CDR3: CASSLEGRGGDYGYTF